This record looks at one T cell receptor (beta chain) sequence and its context. As yet, its antigen is unknown. V shed 4 bases and J 2 bases; nucleotides not matched to a gene: 6. CDR3 length equals 15 residues. CDR1 is MNHNS, CDR2 SASEGT, per germline. This sample is part of a study of shared clonotypes between healthy human individuals. Notes on the study in general: Generation probabilities were higher for clonotypes shared across all four sorted-subset donors than for unshared ones. Some naive CD4 clonotypes, 4% to 6%, turned up in common across a few donors.

Samples underwent the assay at deep level. The data were produced by immunoSEQ multiplex PCR, yet TCRdb's version contains in-frame clones alone and is incomplete. Of 2 million to 3 million clones in the sample, 93% were seen once. The sequence was collected from a young man in good health. Some clones in this sample may be carry-over from other donors' samples. Sequenced: naive CD4+ T cells from PBMCs. As for subset: CD45RA+ positively selected. The V call is TRBV6-1, the J call TRBJ2-3; 7 bases are shared with TRBD1. The CDR3 loop reads CASSGQTGTTDTQYF. The CDR3 nucleotides are TGTGCCAGCAGTGGACAGACAGGGACCACAGATACGCAGTATTTT.